This record looks at one T cell receptor (beta chain) sequence and its context. Its antigen is currently unknown. Sequenced by immunoSEQ multiplex PCR; TCRdb stores in-frame clones only, minus some. The sample comprises tens of thousands of clones, 85% to 90% of which are singletons, and under 0.4% rests with the top ten. This specimen belongs to a study of graft-versus-host responses after intestinal transplantation. About the study: Transplantation in recipients was multivisceral, liver-intestinal, or isolated intestinal. Induction with anti-thymocyte globulin, then tacrolimus and steroids for around three years, was given to all recipients. General study results and limits: In patients with graft-donor T cell macrochimerism, allograft graft-versus-host to host-versus-graft clonal ratios were high. The recipient marrow held GvH clones, and some of them showed up first in ileum or blood.

This CDR3 region has 19 residues. CDR1 is MNHEY, CDR2 SMNVEV, per germline (reference sequence). The chain combines TRBV27 with TRBJ2-5; possible D gene TRBD1, 6 bases. The DNA end lines up better with TRBJ2-7; the J call may be wrong. The sequenced sample was unstimulated CD4+ T cells sorted from spleen or lymph node cells, obtained before intestinal transplant. The TCR sequence derives from a human donor who received an intestinal transplant. This CDR3 reads CASSLRKQGWLSSSYEQYF. CDR3 nucleotides: TGTGCCAGCAGTTTAAGAAAACAGGGATGGCTTTCGAGCTCCTACGAGCAGTACTTC.